This is a list of T cell receptor beta chains from one sample in a study of PD-1 blockade in mismatch repair-deficient tumors. Sequencing was performed with immunoSEQ multiplex PCR; in TCRdb, only in-frame clones are kept and a portion is missing. Among 70,000 to 90,000 clones listed, approximately 81% were seen once. Sequenced here: peripheral blood, sampled 44 weeks after starting pembrolizumab. These receptors came from an adult with mismatch repair-deficient cancer. CDR3s include the opening cysteine and the closing phenylalanine or tryptophan. D genes are given only for firm matches.

v_call	j_call	d_call	cdr3_aa	cdr3_nt
TRBV7-6	TRBJ2-1	TRBD2	CASSQPSGSMLEQFF	TGTGCCAGCAGCCAACCTAGCGGGAGTATGCTAGAGCAGTTCTTC
TRBV25-1	TRBJ1-1	.	CASRINTEAFF	TGTGCCAGCAGAATCAACACTGAAGCTTTCTTT
TRBV7-6	TRBJ2-1	.	CASSLAGGDREQFF	TGTGCCAGCAGCTTAGCCGGGGGAGACCGGGAGCAGTTCTTC
TRBV7-9	TRBJ2-2	.	CASSEQGYGGELFF	TGTGCCAGCAGCGAACAGGGATATGGCGGGGAGCTGTTTTTT
TRBV6-1	TRBJ2-2	.	CGTRGDGTNTGELFF	TGTGGTACGCGCGGCGATGGAACGAACACCGGGGAGCTGTTTTTT
TRBV27	TRBJ2-1	TRBD1	CASSTIGTGPLGNEQFF	TGTGCCAGCAGTACTATTGGGACAGGGCCACTAGGAAATGAGCAGTTCTTC
TRBV7-9	TRBJ2-3	TRBD1	CASSPGQGVFADTQYF	TGTGCCAGCAGCCCCGGACAGGGTGTATTTGCAGATACGCAGTATTTT
TRBV15	TRBJ1-2	.	CATSLGREGYTF	TGTGCCACCAGTCTGGGCCGGGAGGGCTACACCTTC
TRBV30	TRBJ1-2	.	CAWRPGPSYGYTF	TGTGCCTGGAGACCGGGCCCTTCTTATGGCTACACCTTC
TRBV5-1	TRBJ2-3	TRBD2	CASSLAGVSGQPGLAGSTDTQYF	TGCGCCAGCAGCTTGGCCGGGGTGTCGGGACAACCGGGACTAGCGGGAAGCACAGATACGCAGTATTTT